The next 2 T cell receptor beta chains were all read from a single sample in a study of shared clonotypes between healthy human individuals. CD45RO negativity and positive selection for CCR7 defined naive CD8 cells, a population that excluded terminally differentiated effector memory CD45RA+ cells. Assay used: immunoSEQ multiplex PCR; TCRdb lists only in-frame clones, some missing. Of about 2.1 million clones listed, just over 90% are singletons. Material for sequencing was naive CD8+ T cells from PBMCs. These receptors all come from a young man in good health. Some clones in this sample may be carry-over from other donors' samples.

V is TRBV6-1 and J is TRBJ1-5, with 10 bases fitting TRBD1. The CDR3 totals 17 residues. Germline V lookup: CDR1 MNHNS, CDR2 SASEGT. The V and J ends lost 4 bases and 0 bases, in that order; junction bases with no gene match: 6. CDR3 nucleotide sequence: TGTGCCAGCAGTGGGGACAGGGGCCGGAATAGCAATCAGCCCCAGCATTTT. This codes for CASSGDRGRNSNQPQHF.

The chain is built from TRBV5-4 and TRBJ1-2, with D possibly being TRBD1 (5 bases). The CDR3 loop spans 14 amino acids. V was clipped by 4 bases and J by 2 bases, with 12 bases between them. CDR1 is SGHNT, CDR2 YYREEE, per germline (reference sequence). CDR3 DNA: TGTGCCAGCAGCCCGGGACGGTCCAACTATGGCTACACCTTC. It yields the protein CASSPGRSNYGYTF.